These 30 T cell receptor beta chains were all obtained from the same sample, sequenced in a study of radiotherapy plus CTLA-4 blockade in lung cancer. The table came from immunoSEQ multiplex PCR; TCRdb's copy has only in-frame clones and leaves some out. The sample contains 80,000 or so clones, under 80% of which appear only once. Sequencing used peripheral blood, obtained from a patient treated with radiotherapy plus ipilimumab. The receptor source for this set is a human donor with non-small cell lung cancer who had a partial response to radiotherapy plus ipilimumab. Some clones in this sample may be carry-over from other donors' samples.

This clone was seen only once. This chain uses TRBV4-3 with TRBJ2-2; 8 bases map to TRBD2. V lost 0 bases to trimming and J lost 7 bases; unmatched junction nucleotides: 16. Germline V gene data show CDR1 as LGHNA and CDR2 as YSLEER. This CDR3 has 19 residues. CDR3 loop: CASSQDNPLTSGVDGELFF. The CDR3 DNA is TGCGCCAGCAGCCAAGATAATCCCCTAACTAGCGGAGTGGACGGGGAGCTGTTTTTT.

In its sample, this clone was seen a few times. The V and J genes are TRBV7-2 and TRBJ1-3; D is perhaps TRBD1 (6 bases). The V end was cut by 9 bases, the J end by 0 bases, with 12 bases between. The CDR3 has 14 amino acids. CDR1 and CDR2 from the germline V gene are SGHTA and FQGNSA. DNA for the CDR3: TGTGCCAGGCTCAGGGGTTGCTCTGGAAACACCATATATTTT. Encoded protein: CARLRGCSGNTIYF.

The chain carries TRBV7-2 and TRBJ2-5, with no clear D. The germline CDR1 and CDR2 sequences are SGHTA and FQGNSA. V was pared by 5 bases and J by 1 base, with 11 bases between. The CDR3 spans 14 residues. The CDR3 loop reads CASSLPGGQETQYF. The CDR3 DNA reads TGTGCCAGCAGCCTTCCTGGCGGCCAAGAGACCCAGTACTTC. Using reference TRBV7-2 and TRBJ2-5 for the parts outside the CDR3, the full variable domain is GAGVSQSPSNKVTEKGKDVELRCDPISGHTALYWYRQSLGQGLEFLIYFQGNSAPDKSGLPSDRFSAERTGGSVSTLTIQRTQQEDSAVYLCASSLPGGQETQYFGPGTRLLVL.

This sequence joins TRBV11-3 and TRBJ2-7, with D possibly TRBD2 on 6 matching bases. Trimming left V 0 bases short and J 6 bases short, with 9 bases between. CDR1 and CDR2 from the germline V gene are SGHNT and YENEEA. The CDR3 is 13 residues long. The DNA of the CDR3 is TGTGCCAGCAGCTTAGAACCCGGGGGCGAGCAGTACTTC. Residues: CASSLEPGGEQYF.

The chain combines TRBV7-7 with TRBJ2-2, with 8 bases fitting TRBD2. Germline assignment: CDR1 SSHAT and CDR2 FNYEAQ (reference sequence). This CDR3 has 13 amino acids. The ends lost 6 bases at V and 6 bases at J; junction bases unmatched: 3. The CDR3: CASRDSGAGELFF. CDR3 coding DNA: TGTGCCAGCAGAGATAGCGGGGCCGGGGAGCTGTTTTTT.

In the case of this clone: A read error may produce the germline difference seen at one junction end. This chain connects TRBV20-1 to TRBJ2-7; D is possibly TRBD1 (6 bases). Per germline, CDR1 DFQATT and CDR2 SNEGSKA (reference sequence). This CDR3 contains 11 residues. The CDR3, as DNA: TGCAGTGCTCGAGAGCACGGACAGCCGTCGTTC. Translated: CSAREHGQPSF.

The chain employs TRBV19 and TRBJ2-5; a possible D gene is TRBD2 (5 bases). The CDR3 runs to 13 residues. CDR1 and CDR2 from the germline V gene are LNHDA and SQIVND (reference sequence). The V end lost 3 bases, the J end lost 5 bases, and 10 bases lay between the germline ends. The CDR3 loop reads CASSIGGRETQYF. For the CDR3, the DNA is TGTGCCAGTAGTATTGGAGGCAGGGAGACCCAGTACTTC. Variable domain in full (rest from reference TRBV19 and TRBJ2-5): DGGITQSPKYLFRKEGQNVTLSCEQNLNHDAMYWYRQDPGQGLRLIYYSQIVNDFQKGDIAEGYSVSREKKESFPLTVTSAQKNPTAFYLCASSIGGRETQYFGPGTRLLVL.

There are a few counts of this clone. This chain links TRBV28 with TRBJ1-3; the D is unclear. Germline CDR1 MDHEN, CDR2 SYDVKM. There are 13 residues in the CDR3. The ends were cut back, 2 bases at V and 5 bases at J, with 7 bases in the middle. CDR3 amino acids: CASSLGSRNTIYF. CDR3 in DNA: TGTGCCAGCAGTTTAGGGAGCCGAAACACCATATATTTT.

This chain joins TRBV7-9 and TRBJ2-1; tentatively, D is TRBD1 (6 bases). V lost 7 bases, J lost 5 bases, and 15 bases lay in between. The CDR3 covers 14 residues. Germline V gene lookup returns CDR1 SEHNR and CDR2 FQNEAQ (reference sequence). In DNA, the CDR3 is TGTGCCAGCAACCCGGTAGGGGGAGACAATGAGCAGTTCTTC. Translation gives CASNPVGGDNEQFF.

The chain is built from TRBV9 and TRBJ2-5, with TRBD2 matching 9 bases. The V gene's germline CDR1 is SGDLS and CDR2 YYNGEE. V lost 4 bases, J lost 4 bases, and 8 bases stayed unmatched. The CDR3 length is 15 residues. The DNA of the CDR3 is TGTGCCAGCAGCCCGACTAGCGGATTTGGAGAGACCCAGTACTTC. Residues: CASSPTSGFGETQYF.

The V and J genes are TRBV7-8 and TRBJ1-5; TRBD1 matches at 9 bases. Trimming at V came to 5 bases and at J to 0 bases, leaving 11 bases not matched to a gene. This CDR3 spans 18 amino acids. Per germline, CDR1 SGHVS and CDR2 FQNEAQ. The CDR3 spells CASSMGQGVPYSNQPQHF. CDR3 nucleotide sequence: TGTGCCAGCAGCATGGGACAGGGAGTCCCCTATAGCAATCAGCCCCAGCATTTT.

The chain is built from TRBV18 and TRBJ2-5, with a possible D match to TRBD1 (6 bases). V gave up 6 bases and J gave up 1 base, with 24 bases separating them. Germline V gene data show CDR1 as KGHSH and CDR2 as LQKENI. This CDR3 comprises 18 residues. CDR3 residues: CASSSGFSIRTVQETQYF. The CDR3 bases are TGTGCCAGCTCCTCCGGGTTTAGCATCCGGACAGTCCAAGAGACCCAGTACTTC.

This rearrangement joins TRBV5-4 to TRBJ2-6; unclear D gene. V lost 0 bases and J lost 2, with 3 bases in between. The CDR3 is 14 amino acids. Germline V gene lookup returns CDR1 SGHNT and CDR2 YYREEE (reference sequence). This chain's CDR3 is CASSLDTGANVLTF. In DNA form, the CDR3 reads TGTGCCAGCAGCTTGGACACTGGGGCCAACGTCCTGACTTTC.

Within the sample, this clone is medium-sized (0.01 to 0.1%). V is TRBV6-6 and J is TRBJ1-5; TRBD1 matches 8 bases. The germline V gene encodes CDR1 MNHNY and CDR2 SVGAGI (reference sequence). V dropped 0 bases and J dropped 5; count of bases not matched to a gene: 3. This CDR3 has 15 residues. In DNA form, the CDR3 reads TGTGCCAGCAGTTACTCGTCAGGGGGCCATCAGCCCCAGCATTTT. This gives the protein CASSYSSGGHQPQHF.

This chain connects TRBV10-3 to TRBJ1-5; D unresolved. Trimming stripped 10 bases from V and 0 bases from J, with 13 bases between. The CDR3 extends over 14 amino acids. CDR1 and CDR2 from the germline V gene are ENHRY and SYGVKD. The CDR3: CATNTDYSNQPQHF. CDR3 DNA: TGTGCCACCAATACAGATTATAGCAATCAGCCCCAGCATTTT.

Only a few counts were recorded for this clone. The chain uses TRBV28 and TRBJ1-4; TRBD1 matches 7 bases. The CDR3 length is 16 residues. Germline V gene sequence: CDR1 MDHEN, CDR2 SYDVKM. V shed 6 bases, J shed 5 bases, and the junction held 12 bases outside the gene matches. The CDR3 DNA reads TGTGCCAGCAGCCCACAGGGGACCGGAGGGAATGAAAAACTGTTTTTT. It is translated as CASSPQGTGGNEKLFF. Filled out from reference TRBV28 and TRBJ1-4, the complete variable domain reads DVKVTQSSRYLVKRTGEKVFLECVQDMDHENMFWYRQDPGLGLRLIYFSYDVKMKEKGDIPEGYSVSREKKERFSLILESASTNQTSMYLCASSPQGTGGNEKLFFGSGTQLSVL.

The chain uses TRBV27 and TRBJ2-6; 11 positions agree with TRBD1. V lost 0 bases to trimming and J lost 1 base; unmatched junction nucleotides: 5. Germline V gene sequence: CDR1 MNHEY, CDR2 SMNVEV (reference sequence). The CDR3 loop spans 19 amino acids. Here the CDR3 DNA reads TGTGCCAGCAGTTTATCTGGACAGGGGGCGGCTTCTGGGGCCAACGTCCTGACTTTC. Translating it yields CASSLSGQGAASGANVLTF.

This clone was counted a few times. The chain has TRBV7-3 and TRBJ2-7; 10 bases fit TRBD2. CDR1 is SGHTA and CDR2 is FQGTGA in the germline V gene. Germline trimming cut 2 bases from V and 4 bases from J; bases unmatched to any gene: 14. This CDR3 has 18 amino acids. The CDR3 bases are TGTGCCAGCAGCTTATGGCCCAACGGGGAGACTAGCGGGTACGAGCAGTACTTC. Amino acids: CASSLWPNGETSGYEQYF. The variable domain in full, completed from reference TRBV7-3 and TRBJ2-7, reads GAGVSQTPSNKVTEKGKYVELRCDPISGHTALYWYRQSLGQGPEFLIYFQGTGAADDSGLPNDRFFAVRPEGSVSTLKIQRTERGDSAVYLCASSLWPNGETSGYEQYFGPGTRLTVT.

The CDR3 protein is CSVSRYTEAFF. The CDR3 DNA is TGCAGCGTTTCCCGGTACACTGAAGCTTTCTTT. V is TRBV29-1 and J is TRBJ1-1, with no clear D. V gave up 5 bases and J gave up 3 bases, with 7 bases separating them. The CDR3 covers 11 residues. Germline-derived CDR1 and CDR2 are SQVTM and ANQGSEA.

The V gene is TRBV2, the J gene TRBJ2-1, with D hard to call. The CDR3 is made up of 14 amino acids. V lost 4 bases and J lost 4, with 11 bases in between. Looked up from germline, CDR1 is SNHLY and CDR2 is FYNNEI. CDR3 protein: CASSALAVYNEQFF. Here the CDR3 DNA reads TGTGCCAGCAGTGCCCTGGCGGTTTACAATGAGCAGTTCTTC.

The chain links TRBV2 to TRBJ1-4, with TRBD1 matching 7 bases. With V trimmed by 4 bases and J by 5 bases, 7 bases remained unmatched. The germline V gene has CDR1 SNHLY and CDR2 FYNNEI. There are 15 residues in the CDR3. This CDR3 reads CASSGRQGRNEKLFF. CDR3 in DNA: TGTGCCAGCAGTGGGAGACAGGGCCGAAATGAAAAACTGTTTTTT.

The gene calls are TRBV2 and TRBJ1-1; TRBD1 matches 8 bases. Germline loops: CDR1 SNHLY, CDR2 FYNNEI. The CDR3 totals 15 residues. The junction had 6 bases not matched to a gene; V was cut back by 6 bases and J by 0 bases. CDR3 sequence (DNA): TGTGCCAGCAGACAGGGGGAATGGATGAACACTGAAGCTTTCTTT. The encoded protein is CASRQGEWMNTEAFF.

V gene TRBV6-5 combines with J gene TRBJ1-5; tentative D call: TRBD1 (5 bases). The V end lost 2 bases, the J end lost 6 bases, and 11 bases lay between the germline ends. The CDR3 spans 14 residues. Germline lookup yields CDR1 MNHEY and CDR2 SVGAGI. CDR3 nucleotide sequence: TGTGCCAGCAGTTACGGGAGGGGTATTCAGCCCCAGCATTTT. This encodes CASSYGRGIQPQHF.

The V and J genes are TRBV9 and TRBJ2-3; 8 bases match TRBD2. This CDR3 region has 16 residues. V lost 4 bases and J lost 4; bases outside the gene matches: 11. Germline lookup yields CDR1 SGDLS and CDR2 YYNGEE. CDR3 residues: CASSPGVAGFADTQYF. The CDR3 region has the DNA TGTGCCAGCAGCCCCGGGGTAGCGGGGTTCGCAGATACGCAGTATTTT.

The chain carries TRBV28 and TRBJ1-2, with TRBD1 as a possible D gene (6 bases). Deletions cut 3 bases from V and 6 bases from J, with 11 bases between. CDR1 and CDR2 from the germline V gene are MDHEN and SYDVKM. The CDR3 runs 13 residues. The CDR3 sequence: CASSFRGGDGYTF. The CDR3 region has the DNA TGTGCCAGCAGTTTCCGAGGGGGAGATGGCTACACCTTC.

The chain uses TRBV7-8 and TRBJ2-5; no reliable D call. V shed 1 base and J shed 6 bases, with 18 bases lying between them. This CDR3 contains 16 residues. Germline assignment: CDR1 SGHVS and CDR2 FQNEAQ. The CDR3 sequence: CASSLETAGWLKTQYF. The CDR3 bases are TGTGCCAGCAGCTTAGAGACGGCAGGCTGGTTGAAGACCCAGTACTTC.

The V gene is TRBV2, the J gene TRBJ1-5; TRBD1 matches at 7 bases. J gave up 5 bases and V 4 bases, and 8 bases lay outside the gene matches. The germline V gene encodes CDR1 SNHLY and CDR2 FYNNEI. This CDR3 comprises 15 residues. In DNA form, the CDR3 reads TGTGCCAGCAGTGGACAGGGTGCGGGCTATCAGCCCCAGCATTTT. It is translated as CASSGQGAGYQPQHF.

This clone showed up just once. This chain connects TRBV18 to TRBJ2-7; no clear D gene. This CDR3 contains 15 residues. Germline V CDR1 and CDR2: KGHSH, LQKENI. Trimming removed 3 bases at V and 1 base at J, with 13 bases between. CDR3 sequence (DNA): TGTGCCAGCTCACCGCCGGGTAGAGTTTCCTACGAGCAGTACTTC. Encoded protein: CASSPPGRVSYEQYF.

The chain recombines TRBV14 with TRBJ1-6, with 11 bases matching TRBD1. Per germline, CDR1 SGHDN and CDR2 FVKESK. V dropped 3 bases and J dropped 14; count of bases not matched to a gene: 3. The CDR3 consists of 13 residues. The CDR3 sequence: CASSQDRGRSLHF. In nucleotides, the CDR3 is TGTGCCAGCAGCCAGGACAGGGGGCGTTCCCTCCACTTT.

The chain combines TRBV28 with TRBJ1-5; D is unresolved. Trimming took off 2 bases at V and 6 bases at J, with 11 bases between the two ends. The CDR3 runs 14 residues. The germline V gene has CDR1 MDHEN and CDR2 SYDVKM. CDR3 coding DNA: TGTGCCAGCAGTTTAGGCCACCTTATTCAGCCCCAGCATTTT. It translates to CASSLGHLIQPQHF. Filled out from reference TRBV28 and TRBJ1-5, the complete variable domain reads DVKVTQSSRYLVKRTGEKVFLECVQDMDHENMFWYRQDPGLGLRLIYFSYDVKMKEKGDIPEGYSVSREKKERFSLILESASTNQTSMYLCASSLGHLIQPQHFGDGTRLSIL.